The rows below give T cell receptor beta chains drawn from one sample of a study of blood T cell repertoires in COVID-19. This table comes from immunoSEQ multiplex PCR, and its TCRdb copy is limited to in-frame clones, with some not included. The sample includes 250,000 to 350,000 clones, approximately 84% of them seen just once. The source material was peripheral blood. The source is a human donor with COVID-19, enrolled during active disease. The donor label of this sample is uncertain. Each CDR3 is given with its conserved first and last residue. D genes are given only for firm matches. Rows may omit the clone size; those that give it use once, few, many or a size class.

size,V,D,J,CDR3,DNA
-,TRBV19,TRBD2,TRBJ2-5,CASSTLGGVEETQYF,TGTGCCAGTAGTACCCTGGGAGGGGTCGAAGAGACCCAGTACTTC
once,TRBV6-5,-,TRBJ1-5,CASITGYGQPQHF,TGTGCCAGCATAACGGGGTATGGTCAGCCCCAGCATTTT
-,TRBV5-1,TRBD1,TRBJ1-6,CASSWTGGNSPLHF,TGCGCCAGCAGCTGGACAGGGGGGAATTCACCCCTCCACTTT
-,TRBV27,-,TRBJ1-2,CASKARERNYGYTF,TGTGCCAGCAAAGCCCGGGAAAGGAACTATGGCTACACCTTC
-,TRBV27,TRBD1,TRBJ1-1,CASSPLPRQGMNTEAFF,TGTGCCAGCAGTCCGCTACCGAGACAGGGGATGAACACTGAAGCTTTCTTT
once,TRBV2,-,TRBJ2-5,CASSEVAGPETQYF,TGTGCCAGCAGTGAGGTGGCAGGGCCAGAGACCCAGTACTTC
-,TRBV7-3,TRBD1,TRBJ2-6,CASSTVGTGGASGANVLTF,TGTGCCAGCAGCACCGTCGGGACAGGGGGCGCCTCTGGGGCCAACGTCCTGACTTTC
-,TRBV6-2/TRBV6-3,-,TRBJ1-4,CASSSAGRYEKLFF,TGTGCCAGCAGTTCGGCGGGACGGTATGAAAAACTGTTTTTT
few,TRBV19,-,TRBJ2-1,CASSIGTTRNEQFF,TGTGCCAGTAGTATCGGGACAACGCGCAATGAGCAGTTCTTC
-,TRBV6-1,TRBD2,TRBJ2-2,CASSEGLAGLTGELFF,TGTGCCAGCAGTGAGGGGCTAGCGGGATTGACCGGGGAGCTGTTTTTT
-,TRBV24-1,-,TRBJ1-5,CATSGSVNQPQHF,TGTGCCACCAGTGGTTCCGTAAATCAGCCCCAGCATTTT
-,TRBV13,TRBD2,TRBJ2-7,CASSLGRASGRLDEQYF,TGTGCCAGCAGCTTAGGCCGGGCTAGCGGGAGGCTCGACGAGCAGTACTTC
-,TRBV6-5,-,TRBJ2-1,CASSKRGLLYNEQFF,TGTGCCAGCAGCAAAAGGGGACTCCTATACAATGAGCAGTTCTTC
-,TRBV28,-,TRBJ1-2,CATPRRGDTF,TGTGCCACCCCCCGCCGGGGAGACACCTTC
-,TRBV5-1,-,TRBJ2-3,CASSPRTAADTQYF,TGCGCCAGCAGCCCAAGGACAGCGGCTGATACGCAGTATTTT
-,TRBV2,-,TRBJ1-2,CASTTDSPGYTF,TGTGCCAGCACCACGGACTCGCCTGGCTACACCTTC
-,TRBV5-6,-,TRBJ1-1,CASSFGPYPSTEAFF,TGTGCCAGCAGCTTTGGTCCCTACCCTTCCACTGAAGCTTTCTTT
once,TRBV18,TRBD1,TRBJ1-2,CASSPDRTIYGYTF,TGTGCCAGCTCACCGGACAGGACGATCTATGGCTACACCTTC
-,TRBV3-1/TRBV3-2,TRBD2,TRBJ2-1,CASTGLSNEQFF,TGTGCCAGCACGGGACTATCCAATGAGCAGTTCTTC
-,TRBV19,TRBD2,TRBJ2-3,CASSLLAGGPDTQYF,TGTGCCAGTAGCCTTCTAGCGGGAGGACCAGATACGCAGTATTTT
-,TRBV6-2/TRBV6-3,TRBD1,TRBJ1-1,CASSWSGTANTEAFF,TGTGCCAGCAGTTGGTCCGGGACAGCGAACACTGAAGCTTTCTTT
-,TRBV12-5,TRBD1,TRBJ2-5,CASGAGTTGEETQYF,TGTGCTAGTGGTGCTGGTACGACAGGGGAAGAGACCCAGTACTTC
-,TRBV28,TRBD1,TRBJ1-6,CASSRTGGRNSPLHF,TGTGCCAGCAGTCGGACAGGGGGAAGAAATTCACCCCTCCACTTT
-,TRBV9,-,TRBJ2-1,CASSALIGNEQFF,TGTGCCAGCAGCGCATTGATCGGGAATGAGCAGTTCTTC
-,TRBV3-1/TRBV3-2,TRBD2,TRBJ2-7,CASSQDQPGLPYEQYF,TGTGCCAGCAGCCAAGATCAGCCGGGACTACCTTACGAGCAGTACTTC
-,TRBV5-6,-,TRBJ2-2,CASSLRRGGELFF,TGTGCCAGCAGCTTGAGGAGGGGCGGGGAGCTGTTTTTT
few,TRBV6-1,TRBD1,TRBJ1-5,CASSELAGGTQPQHF,TGTGCCAGCAGTGAATTAGCAGGGGGAACTCAGCCCCAGCATTTT
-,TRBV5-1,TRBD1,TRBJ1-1,CASSRDGQGAEAFF,TGCGCCAGCAGCCGGGACGGACAGGGGGCTGAAGCTTTCTTT
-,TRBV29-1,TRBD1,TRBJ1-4,CSVAGTGGEKLFF,TGCAGCGTTGCCGGGACAGGGGGTGAAAAACTGTTTTTT
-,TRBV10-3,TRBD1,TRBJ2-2,CAISELGQTNTGELFF,TGTGCCATCAGTGAGTTGGGACAGACTAACACCGGGGAGCTGTTTTTT
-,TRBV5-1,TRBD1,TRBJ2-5,CASSLVIGQGSQETQYF,TGCGCCAGCAGCTTGGTGATCGGACAGGGAAGCCAAGAGACCCAGTACTTC
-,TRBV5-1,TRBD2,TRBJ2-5,CASSPEVAGVGETQYF,TGCGCCAGCAGCCCCGAGGTAGCGGGAGTGGGTGAGACCCAGTACTTC
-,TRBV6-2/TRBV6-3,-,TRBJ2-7,CASSHPGELLTYEQYF,TGTGCCAGCAGTCACCCGGGGGAGCTTCTGACCTACGAGCAGTACTTC
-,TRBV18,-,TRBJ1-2,CASLLDLGYGYTF,TGTGCCAGCCTCCTTGACCTAGGCTATGGCTACACCTTC
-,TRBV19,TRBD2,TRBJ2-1,CASSWLAGAYNEQFF,TGTGCCAGTAGCTGGCTAGCGGGAGCCTACAATGAGCAGTTCTTC
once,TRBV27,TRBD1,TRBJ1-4,CASSPRTGAEKLFF,TGTGCCAGCAGTCCGAGGACAGGTGCTGAAAAACTGTTTTTT